This TCR beta chain was obtained from a study of T cell repertoires in cytomegalovirus infection (dated by TCRdb to between 2019 and 2020). Study-level background: The HLA type of each donor mattered for the analysis, because public TCR beta signatures pointed to carriage of CMV infection along with the matching HLA type. Broader findings and caveats from the paper: The ex vivo response was dominated by HLA-C-restricted CMV-specific TCR beta clonotypes, and the single most frequent clonotype in two of eight donors was supplied by these HLA-C-restricted clonotypes. Carriers of CMV infection plus the relevant HLA type were discriminated by the cumulative frequency of public TCR beta family members in the study cohort and in an independent roughly 340-donor cohort.

From the cysteine up to the phenylalanine, the CDR3 has a length of 14 residues. Only the CDR3 DNA is retained, 42 bases long and in frame from the first base. Based on the germline V gene, the CDR1 and CDR2 sequences are MDHEN and SYDVKM. At the junction V is shortened by 4 bases and J by 8 bases; bases outside the gene matches: 5. There are a few counts of this clonotype. No antigen is known for it. Base qualities are not at hand, and no much larger clone is one base apart. Data came from an Illumina HiSeq 1500. The raw public data were reprocessed by TCRdb itself: fastp quality trimming at Q25, MiXCR clonotype calling, in-frame beta chains only. Each record represents a unique CDR3 protein, reported with the most common genes and DNA among its rows. Present in this sample are 150,000 to 200,000 distinct CDR3 sequences, approximately 17% of which were seen just once. The top ten hold 15% to 20% of the sample.

This TCR came from a human donor in good health (CMV status not recorded). Some clones in this sample may be carry-over from other donors' samples. The chain was built from TRBV28 and TRBJ2-1; TRBD2 fits 10 bases in the junction. The sequenced sample was CD8+ T cells from PBMCs. DNA sequence: TGTGCCAGCAGTTCGCTAGCGGGAGTGGATGAGCAGTTCTTC. Translated, this is CASSSLAGVDEQFF.